This T cell receptor beta chain was identified in a study of shared clonotypes between healthy human individuals. The trim removed 5 bases at V and 5 bases at J, leaving 10 bases unmatched. The CDR3 contains 15 residues. Germline loops: CDR1 KGHSH, CDR2 LQKENI. Clones were read by immunoSEQ multiplex PCR, and TCRdb kept only the in-frame ones, dropping some. Of 950,000 to 1,300,000 clones listed, about 80% were seen once; the top ten hold 1.4%. Negatively enriched CD4+ T cells were divided by CD45RA into naive and memory. The sequenced sample was memory CD4+ T cells sorted from blood. Subset in this sample: CD45RA-negative fraction. The TCR originated in a man aged 18 to 29 in good health. The rearrangement joins TRBV18 to TRBJ2-7, with 9 bases matching TRBD1. In nucleotides, the CDR3 is TGTGCCAGCTCATTCCGACAGGGGGAGCTCCACGAGCAGTACTTC. It codes for CASSFRQGELHEQYF.